This record concerns one T cell receptor beta chain sequence. Its target is unknown. The CDR3 end shows no conserved phenylalanine or tryptophan, and so a read error is likely. Researchers used genomic DNA as the template to profile TCR beta VDJ and CDR3. TCRdb reprocessed the reads via MiXCR and lists one record per CDR3 protein. The sample contains 200,000 to 300,000 distinct CDR3 sequences, roughly 82% of which appear only once. This entry comes from a study of CD8+CD57+ T cells in acquired aplastic anemia. Study-level background: Sorted CD4+ and CD8+ cells gave an average of approximately 3.1 ug of DNA. General study findings and limits: CD8+ Simpson's diversity showed no significant patient-control difference. Patients and controls shared 25 to 35 CD8+ CDR3 sequences, highly expressed in patients.

Patients included in sequencing had previously demonstrated CD8+CD57+ cell expansion by flow cytometry. In all patients, the disease was severe acquired aplastic anemia. There are 12 residues in the CDR3. Between the trimmed V and J ends, which lost 8 bases and 13 bases, there was a span of 18 bases. Germline CDR1 and CDR2: SGHTA and FQGTGA. The chain combines TRBV7-3 with TRBJ2-4, with D perhaps assigned TRBD1 or TRBD2 (5 bases each). Sample: sorted CD4+, CD8+, or CD8+CD57+ T cells (not recorded which) from PBMCs. This TCR derives from a human donor with aplastic anemia. In DNA, the CDR3 is TGTGCCAGCGGAGGAGCTGGGGACGTCCAGTACTGC. Encoded protein: CASGGAGDVQYC.